This passage covers 10 T cell receptor beta chains from one sample sequenced in a study of cytomegalovirus exposure and HLA in healthy donors. PCR employed 60 Vbeta and 13 Jbeta primers. Using immunoSEQ multiplex PCR, the repertoire was profiled, and TCRdb retains in-frame clones only, with some absent. The sample records some 180,000 clones, 73% being singletons. Sequencing was performed on PBMCs. The receptors were gathered from a woman aged 18-29 years in good health and CMV-seropositive.

This chain links TRBV5-6 with TRBJ2-1, with a weak D call TRBD1 (5 bases). V was trimmed by 1 base and J by 5 bases, leaving 13 bases between them. This CDR3 contains 15 residues. Germline CDR1 reads SGHDT; CDR2 reads YYEEEE. The CDR3 DNA sequence: TGTGCCAGCAGCTTGATGACAGTGATTGACAATGAGCAGTTCTTC. It codes for CASSLMTVIDNEQFF. Supplemented by reference TRBV5-6 and TRBJ2-1, the full variable domain reads DAGVTQSPTHLIKTRGQQVTLRCSPKSGHDTVSWYQQALGQGPQFIFQYYEEEERQRGNFPDRFSGHQFPNYSSELNVNALLLGDSALYLCASSLMTVIDNEQFFGPGTRLTVL.

The genes are TRBV11-3 and TRBJ2-1, with D perhaps matching TRBD2 (5 bases). This CDR3 is built from 16 residues. V lost 0 bases and J lost 3, with 12 bases in between. The germline CDR1 and CDR2 sequences are SGHNT and YENEEA. Written as DNA, the CDR3 is TGTGCCAGCAGCTTAGAGGGAGCAGCCTTCTACAATGAGCAGTTCTTC. Protein product: CASSLEGAAFYNEQFF. The complete variable domain, with remaining parts taken from reference TRBV11-3 and TRBJ2-1, reads EAGVVQSPRYKIIEKKQPVAFWCNPISGHNTLYWYLQNLGQGPELLIRYENEEAVDDSQLPKDRFSAERLKGVDSTLKIQPAELGDSAVYLCASSLEGAAFYNEQFFGPGTRLTVL.

This CDR3 is CASSQVVQGTDTQYF. The CDR3 DNA reads as TGTGCCAGCAGCCAAGTAGTTCAGGGCACAGATACGCAGTATTTT. The rearrangement joins TRBV4-2 to TRBJ2-3; D gene ambiguous. CDR3 length: 15 residues. In germline, CDR1 is LGHNA, CDR2 YNFKEQ. Trimming removed 1 base from V and 1 base from J, with 9 bases in between.

The CDR3 nucleotides are TGTGCCAGCAGCGGAACAGGGGTCACTGAAGCTTTCTTT. Translated, it gives CASSGTGVTEAFF. The V and J genes are TRBV11-2 and TRBJ1-1; 7 bases line up with TRBD1. The CDR3 is 13 amino acids. Trimming removed 5 bases from V and 4 bases from J; junction bases left unmatched: 4. CDR1 SGHAT and CDR2 FQNNGV come from the germline V gene.

V is TRBV5-1 and J is TRBJ1-1; 7 nucleotides match TRBD1. The CDR3 spans 16 residues. J lost 4 bases, V lost 0 bases, and 9 bases had no gene match. Germline lookup yields CDR1 SGHRS and CDR2 YFSETQ. The CDR3 here is CASSLAPTGSGTEAFF. The CDR3 nucleotides read TGCGCCAGCAGCTTGGCCCCGACAGGGAGCGGCACTGAAGCTTTCTTT.

V is TRBV18 and J is TRBJ1-3, with 8 bases matching TRBD1. The CDR3 is made up of 16 amino acids. Unmatched junction bases numbered 4, after V lost 3 bases and J lost 0 bases. Germline V CDR1 and CDR2: KGHSH, LQKENI. CDR3 in amino acids: CASSPGTGNSGNTIYF. The CDR3 nucleotides are TGTGCCAGCTCACCCGGGACAGGAAACTCTGGAAACACCATATATTTT.

This chain connects TRBV4-2 to TRBJ1-1, with D maybe TRBD1 (6 bases). Trimming stripped 1 base from V and 9 bases from J, with 12 bases between. CDR1 LGHNA and CDR2 YNFKEQ come from the germline V gene. The CDR3 has 13 amino acids. CDR3: CASSQGSGAKAFF. The CDR3 region has the DNA TGTGCCAGCAGCCAAGGTTCAGGGGCTAAAGCTTTCTTT.

This sequence joins TRBV4-1 and TRBJ2-7; D might be TRBD2 (7 bases). The CDR3 length is 14 residues. Trimming took off 2 bases at V and 7 bases at J, with 15 bases between the two ends. Germline CDR1 is MGHRA and CDR2 is YSYEKL. The chain's CDR3 is CASSQSGGGGEQYF. The CDR3 region has the DNA TGCGCCAGCAGCCAATCCGGGGGCGGGGGAGAGCAGTACTTC.

V and J are TRBV30 and TRBJ1-5, with TRBD1 matching 7 bases. V trimming: 2 bases; J trimming: 7 bases; junction bases outside the gene matches: 11. Looked up from germline, CDR1 is GTSNPN and CDR2 is SVGIG (reference sequence). There are 15 residues in the CDR3. The CDR3 spells CAWSPPPGGRQPQHF. CDR3 DNA: TGTGCCTGGAGTCCTCCGCCAGGGGGGAGACAGCCCCAGCATTTT.

The chain couples TRBV28 to TRBJ1-2; 8 positions match TRBD1. The CDR3 contains 18 residues. The J segment lost 4 bases and the V segment lost 2 bases, leaving 15 bases of the junction unmatched. Per germline, CDR1 MDHEN and CDR2 SYDVKM. In DNA, the CDR3 is TGTGCCAGCAGTTTAAATGGACAGGGACCACTTATTGCCTATGGCTACACCTTC. It encodes CASSLNGQGPLIAYGYTF.